The rows below give T cell receptor beta chains drawn from one sample of a study of blood T cell repertoires in COVID-19. Data came from immunoSEQ multiplex PCR; TCRdb stores just in-frame clones and leaves some out. The profile covers roughly 250,000 clones, with 60% to 75% appearing a single time and 2.5% to 4% taken by the ten largest. Sequenced: peripheral blood. These receptors all come from a woman aged 80 or older with acute or convalescent COVID-19. CDR3s include the opening cysteine and the closing phenylalanine or tryptophan. A D gene is named only where the DNA matches it firmly. Expanded clones get a size class; other rows say once, few or many, or leave the size out.

CDR3aa	CDR3nt	abundance	v_gene	j_gene	d_gene
CASSVGLGTSGYNEQFF	TGTGCCAGCAGCGTAGGTCTCGGGACTAGCGGATACAATGAGCAGTTCTTC	once	TRBV9	TRBJ2-1	TRBD2
CASSESLNRVWGNTIYF	TGCGCCAGCAGTGAGTCTCTCAACAGGGTGTGGGGAAACACCATATATTTT	NA	TRBV10-1	TRBJ1-3	NA
CASSQDTGQANTGELFF	TGTGCCAGCAGCCAAGATACGGGACAGGCGAACACCGGGGAGCTGTTTTTT	NA	TRBV4-2	TRBJ2-2	TRBD1
CASSQVKGLGETQYF	TGCGCCAGCAGCCAAGTAAAGGGGTTGGGGGAGACCCAGTACTTC	once	TRBV4-1	TRBJ2-5	NA
CASSPGQGVYGYTF	TGTGCCAGCTCCCCGGGACAGGGGGTTTATGGCTACACCTTC	NA	TRBV18	TRBJ1-2	TRBD1
CASSPGGDYGYTF	TGTGCCAGCTCACCGGGGGGGGACTATGGCTACACCTTC	NA	TRBV18	TRBJ1-2	NA
CASSGGASYNEQFF	TGTGCCAGCAGCGGCGGGGCCTCCTACAATGAGCAGTTCTTC	NA	TRBV2	TRBJ2-1	NA
CASSGAGGVEKLFF	TGTGCCAGCAGTGGCGCGGGTGGGGTTGAAAAACTGTTTTTT	NA	TRBV2	TRBJ1-4	NA
CASSQVGRGRTSYEQYF	TGCGCCAGCAGCCAAGTGGGACGGGGGAGGACCTCCTACGAGCAGTACTTC	NA	TRBV4-1	TRBJ2-7	NA
CASHRGGQTNYGYTF	TGCGCCAGCCACAGGGGGGGACAGACTAACTATGGCTACACCTTC	once	TRBV5-1	TRBJ1-2	TRBD1
CASSFIAGGYEQYF	TGTGCCAGCAGCTTTATAGCGGGAGGTTACGAGCAGTACTTC	NA	TRBV7-2	TRBJ2-7	TRBD2
CATSRDNSNQPQHF	TGTGCCACCAGCAGAGACAATAGCAATCAGCCCCAGCATTTT	NA	TRBV15	TRBJ1-5	NA
CASSVPSGGGTDTQYF	TGCGCCAGCAGCGTGCCTAGCGGGGGGGGCACAGATACGCAGTATTTT	NA	TRBV5-1	TRBJ2-3	TRBD2
CSVIIGGFTEAFF	TGCAGCGTTATAATCGGGGGATTCACTGAAGCTTTCTTT	few	TRBV29-1	TRBJ1-1	NA
CASSMGASGRTEQFF	TGTGCCAGTAGTATGGGGGCTAGCGGGAGAACTGAGCAGTTCTTC	NA	TRBV19	TRBJ2-1	TRBD2
CASTETGGNQPQHF	TGTGCCAGCACCGAGACAGGGGGCAATCAGCCCCAGCATTTT	NA	TRBV2	TRBJ1-5	TRBD1
CASSATATGAFF	TGTGCCAGCAGCGCGACAGCGACTGGAGCTTTCTTT	NA	TRBV7-9	TRBJ1-1	NA
CASSSFGGSTGELFF	TGTGCCAGCAGCTCTTTCGGGGGGAGCACCGGGGAGCTGTTTTTT	NA	TRBV6-5	TRBJ2-2	TRBD2
CASSGTATYGYTF	TGTGCCAGCAGCGGGACAGCAACTTATGGCTACACCTTC	few	TRBV12-3/TRBV12-4	TRBJ1-2	TRBD1
CAISDHSGLNTEAFF	TGTGCCATCAGTGATCACTCAGGGTTGAACACTGAAGCTTTCTTT	once	TRBV10-3	TRBJ1-1	NA
CASSSDRNQPQHF	TGTGCCAGCTCATCAGACAGAAATCAGCCCCAGCATTTT	NA	TRBV18	TRBJ1-5	NA
CASSRDRGFYEQYF	TGTGCCAGCAGCAGGGACAGGGGGTTCTACGAGCAGTACTTC	NA	TRBV7-2	TRBJ2-7	TRBD1
CASSQSPLRGNTIYF	TGTGCCAGCAGCCAATCGCCTCTGCGAGGGAACACCATATATTTT	once	TRBV3-1/TRBV3-2	TRBJ1-3	NA
CSAKGNRDLFF	TGCAGTGCTAAGGGAAACAGGGATCTGTTCTTC	NA	TRBV20-1	TRBJ2-1	NA
CASSQGAGPNEQFF	TGTGCCAGCAGCCAAGGAGCAGGGCCGAATGAGCAGTTCTTC	NA	TRBV3-1/TRBV3-2	TRBJ2-1	NA
CASAVGGDTGELFF	TGTGCCAGCGCTGTAGGGGGAGACACCGGGGAGCTGTTTTTT	once	TRBV2	TRBJ2-2	NA
CASSFNPGTGSYEQYF	TGCGCCAGCAGCTTCAACCCCGGGACTGGCTCCTACGAGCAGTACTTC	once	TRBV5-1	TRBJ2-7	NA
CATSRDTGTGRQETQYF	TGTGCCACCAGCAGAGATACCGGGACAGGGCGTCAAGAGACCCAGTACTTC	NA	TRBV15	TRBJ2-5	TRBD1
CASSLELRGRGTQYF	TGTGCCAGCAGCTTAGAATTGCGGGGGCGAGGGACCCAGTACTTC	NA	TRBV7-2	TRBJ2-5	NA
CASSQDSRWGVGPNEKLFF	TGTGCCAGCAGCCAAGATTCGAGATGGGGAGTGGGTCCTAATGAAAAACTGTTTTTT	NA	TRBV3-1/TRBV3-2	TRBJ1-4	NA
CASSRDRGGTEAFF	TGTGCCAGCTCACGTGACAGGGGAGGAACTGAAGCTTTCTTT	NA	TRBV18	TRBJ1-1	TRBD1
CASSQGDRGQETQYF	TGCGCCAGCAGCCAGGGGGACAGGGGGCAGGAGACCCAGTACTTC	NA	TRBV4-1	TRBJ2-5	TRBD1
CASSQVQGALGEKLFF	TGCGCCAGCAGCCAAGTACAGGGGGCGTTAGGTGAAAAACTGTTTTTT	NA	TRBV4-1	TRBJ1-4	TRBD1
CASSGTARKGYTF	TGTGCCAGCAGCGGGACAGCTCGTAAGGGCTACACCTTC	NA	TRBV5-4	TRBJ1-2	TRBD1
CASSESMNTEAFF	TGTGCCAGCAGTGAGTCAATGAACACTGAAGCTTTCTTT	few	TRBV2	TRBJ1-1	NA
CASSFGLEGDTQYF	TGCGCCAGCAGCTTCGGTCTCGAGGGAGATACGCAGTATTTT	NA	TRBV5-1	TRBJ2-3	NA
CASSLGGTSGAANTGELFF	TGTGCCAGCAGCTTAGGAGGGACTAGCGGGGCTGCGAACACCGGGGAGCTGTTTTTT	NA	TRBV11-2	TRBJ2-2	TRBD2
CASSPRDRVGKQYF	TGTGCCAGCAGCCCCCGGGACAGGGTGGGGAAGCAGTACTTC	NA	TRBV7-2	TRBJ2-7	TRBD1
CASSAGQTYEQYF	TGTGCCAGCAGCGCGGGACAGACCTACGAGCAGTACTTC	NA	TRBV11-3	TRBJ2-7	NA
CASSKQGAVNSPLHF	TGTGCCAGCAGTAAACAGGGGGCTGTTAATTCACCCCTCCACTTT	once	TRBV6-5	TRBJ1-6	TRBD1
CSARYVTEAFF	TGCAGTGCTAGATATGTAACTGAAGCTTTCTTT	NA	TRBV20-1	TRBJ1-1	NA
CASSIRGVRVVDTEAFF	TGTGCCAGTAGTATACGTGGGGTCAGGGTTGTAGACACTGAAGCTTTCTTT	NA	TRBV19	TRBJ1-1	NA
CAWSVPGQSSNQPQHF	TGTGCCTGGAGTGTACCCGGACAGTCTAGCAATCAGCCCCAGCATTTT	NA	TRBV30	TRBJ1-5	NA